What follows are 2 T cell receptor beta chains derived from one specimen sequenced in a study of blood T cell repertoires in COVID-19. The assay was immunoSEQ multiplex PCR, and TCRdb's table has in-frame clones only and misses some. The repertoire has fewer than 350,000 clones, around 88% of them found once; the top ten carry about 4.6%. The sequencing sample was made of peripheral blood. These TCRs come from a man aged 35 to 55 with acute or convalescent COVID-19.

The CDR3 coding sequence is TGCGCCAGCAGCTTGGCCGTTGATAGCGGGGTGGCCGGGGAGCTGTTTTTT. Protein sequence: CASSLAVDSGVAGELFF. The rearrangement uses TRBV5-1 and TRBJ2-2, with 8 bases aligning to TRBD2. The CDR3 has 17 residues. The V gene's germline CDR1 is SGHRS and CDR2 YFSETQ. The trim removed 0 bases at V and 6 bases at J, leaving 10 bases unmatched.

CDR3 DNA: TGTGCCAGCAGCCAAGAACAGTACACTGAAGCTTTCTTT. Translation: CASSQEQYTEAFF. The chain couples TRBV3-1 (or the pseudogene TRBV3-2) to TRBJ1-1; no reliable D call. Germline CDR1 is LGHDT and CDR2 is YNNKEL (reference sequence). This CDR3 has 13 amino acids. V gave up 0 bases and J gave up 3 bases, with 5 bases separating them.